The clone carrying this T cell receptor (beta chain) showed up just a few times. Its antigen is unknown. The record originates from a study of blood T cells in healthy people across ages. The germline gives CDR1 MDHEN, CDR2 SYDVKM. V shed 6 bases and J shed 10 bases, with 16 bases lying between them. This CDR3 region has 12 residues. Regarding the study as a whole: Age brought a roughly linear fall in TCR beta diversity measured per million T cells.

Each sample gave at least 6.5 million isolated PBMCs. PCR was performed a second time for about 7 to 11 cycles using a sample-barcoded 5' primer and a J-beta primer mix. TCRdb re-derived calls from the 5' RACE reads in MiXCR, one entry per CDR3 protein. The table records about 1.8 million distinct CDR3 sequences, around half of them present only once. The chain uses TRBV28 and TRBJ2-7, with D possibly being TRBD1 or TRBD2 (5 bases each). This sequence was found in a woman aged 40 to 50 in good health. The sample taken for sequencing was blood. The CDR3 bases are TGTGCCAGCAGGCCCCATCCAGGGAGCCAGTACTTC. Residues: CASRPHPGSQYF.